This T cell receptor (beta chain) was sequenced for a study of T-cell memory formation after mild COVID-19. Whole-study results and caveats: Clones shrinking between day 15 and 85 showed a balanced CD4/CD8 split, and those that grew later tilted toward CD4+.

TCRdb recomputed calls from the 5' RACE reads with MiXCR, one row per CDR3 protein. The sample has tens of thousands of distinct CDR3 sequences; roughly 6.1% are singletons. This clonotype was detected ten times or more. Its antigen remains unknown. CDR1 and CDR2 from the germline V gene are SQVTM and ANQGSEA. The V end lost 4 bases, the J end lost 3 bases, and 13 bases lay between the germline ends. The CDR3 loop spans 13 amino acids. This chain connects TRBV29-1 to TRBJ2-7; D is unclear. The origin of this receptor is an adult who had mild COVID-19 (a few samples of this study predate the infection). Cell type and time point are not known. Sequencing used PBMCs or a T cell subset sorted from them (not recorded which). The CDR3 nucleotides are TGCAGCGTTGCGGTTAGTGGAGACTACGAGCAGTACTTC. Translated, it gives CSVAVSGDYEQYF.